Listed below are T cell receptor beta chains from one sample, sequenced in a study of blood T cell repertoires in COVID-19. TCRdb's table, derived via immunoSEQ multiplex PCR, lists solely in-frame clones and lacks some. Here the sample spans under 150,000 clones, more than 70% being singletons. Sequencing input: peripheral blood. These receptors were obtained from a man aged 60 to 75 with acute or convalescent COVID-19. The CDR3 runs from the conserved cysteine through the conserved F or W. The D gene is left open where the match is weak. Rows give clone size only sometimes, using once, few, many, or a class for an expanded clone.

.	.	TRBV14	TRBJ1-1	TGTGCCAGCAGCCAAGCCACAGGGTGGGGTGACACTGAAGCTTTCTTT	CASSQATGWGDTEAFF
.	.	TRBV2	TRBJ2-1	TGTGCCAGCAGTGAAGCATTGGGGCCAACGTACAATGAGCAGTTCTTC	CASSEALGPTYNEQFF
TRBD1	few	TRBV7-9	TRBJ2-5	TGTGCCAGCAGCTCCCGACAGGGGGCGACCCAGTACTTC	CASSSRQGATQYF
TRBD1	.	TRBV12-5	TRBJ2-5	TGTGCTAGTGGTCCCCCGACAGGGATCGTCGAGACCCAGTACTTC	CASGPPTGIVETQYF
TRBD2	.	TRBV6-5	TRBJ2-1	TGTGCCAGCAGTTACTCTCGGGGGGGCCGCTACAATGAGCAGTTCTTC	CASSYSRGGRYNEQFF
TRBD1	.	TRBV11-2	TRBJ1-5	TGTGCCAGCAGCTTAGAAGGGGGCAGCCAGCCCCAGCATTTT	CASSLEGGSQPQHF
TRBD2	.	TRBV7-2	TRBJ2-3	TGTGCCAGCACCCCGGGAGGTCTAACGCAGTATTTT	CASTPGGLTQYF
.	.	TRBV28	TRBJ2-7	TGTGCCAGCAGTTTGGTCGGGGAAATCCACGAGCAGTACTTC	CASSLVGEIHEQYF
TRBD1	.	TRBV19	TRBJ1-6	TGTGCCAGTAGGGAAAACCGGGACAGCAATAATTCACCCCTCCACTTT	CASRENRDSNNSPLHF
.	once	TRBV28	TRBJ1-2	TGTGCCAGCAGTTTGACAGATCCGAGTAGGTTCTATGGCTACACCTTC	CASSLTDPSRFYGYTF